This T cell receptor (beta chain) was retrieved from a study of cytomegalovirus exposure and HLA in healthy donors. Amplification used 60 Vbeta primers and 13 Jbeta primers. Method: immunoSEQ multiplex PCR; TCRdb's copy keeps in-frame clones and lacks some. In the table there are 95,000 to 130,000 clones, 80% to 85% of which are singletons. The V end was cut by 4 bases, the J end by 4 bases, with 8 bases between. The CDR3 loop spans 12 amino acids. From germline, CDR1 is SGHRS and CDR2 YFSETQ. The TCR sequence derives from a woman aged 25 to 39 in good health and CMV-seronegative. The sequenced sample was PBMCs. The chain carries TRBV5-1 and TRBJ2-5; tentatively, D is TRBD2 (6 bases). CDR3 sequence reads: CASSRDLETQYF. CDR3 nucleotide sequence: TGCGCCAGCAGCCGGGACTTAGAGACCCAGTACTTC.